These 29 T cell receptor beta chains originate from one sample sequenced in a study of blood T cells in healthy people across ages. A sample-barcoded 5' primer and a J-beta primer mix were used in a second PCR of about 7 to 12 cycles. In TCRdb, the 5' RACE reads were re-called with MiXCR into one record per CDR3 protein. The table records 650,000 to 1,000,000 distinct CDR3 sequences, about 34% of them present only once. Sequencing was done on a sample of blood. These receptors all come from a man between 18 and 29 years old in good health.

The chain combines TRBV10-3 with TRBJ2-7; TRBD1 aligns across 8 bases. The ends lost 6 bases at V and 5 bases at J; junction bases unmatched: 6. CDR3 size: 13 residues. Germline CDR1 reads ENHRY; CDR2 reads SYGVKD. CDR3 in amino acids: CAIRKDRADEQYF. The CDR3 DNA reads TGTGCCATCAGAAAGGACAGGGCAGACGAGCAGTACTTC.

The chain is built from TRBV12-5 and TRBJ2-5, with D perhaps TRBD1 (6 bases). V was pared by 6 bases and J by 11 bases, with 13 bases between. The length of the CDR3 is 11 residues. Per the germline V gene, CDR1 is LGHNT and CDR2 is FRNRAP. CDR3 sequence: CASGQDRLQYF. CDR3 bases: TGTGCTAGTGGGCAGGACAGACTGCAGTACTTC.

V is TRBV3-1 and J is TRBJ1-1; 8 bases are a match to TRBD1. The CDR3 runs 15 residues. Trimming removed 0 bases from V and 11 bases from J; junction bases left unmatched: 11. Germline lookup yields CDR1 LGHDT and CDR2 YNNKEL (reference sequence). CDR3 region: CASSQDLTGQGEAFF. As DNA, the CDR3 is TGTGCCAGCAGCCAAGATCTTACAGGACAGGGAGAGGCTTTCTTT.

V usage is TRBV27 and J usage is TRBJ1-2; D possibly corresponds to TRBD1 (6 bases). Trimming took off 5 bases at V and 8 bases at J, with 15 bases between the two ends. Per germline, CDR1 MNHEY and CDR2 SMNVEV (reference sequence). The CDR3 sequence is 13 residues long. DNA for the CDR3: TGTGCCAGCAGTGCCGGGGGCGCGGGGGGCTACACCTTC. Translated: CASSAGGAGGYTF.

Note on this clonotype: This may stem from a read error, because a much larger clone lies one nucleotide away. The chain joins TRBV12-3 or TRBV12-4 to TRBJ1-2, with D tentatively TRBD1 (6 bases). The CDR3 runs 14 residues. This CDR3 reads CTSRSSTGTYGYTF. CDR3 bases: TGTACCAGCAGGTCATCAACAGGGACCTATGGCTACACCTTC.

V is TRBV30 and J is TRBJ2-5; 10 bases are shared with TRBD1. The J segment lost 11 bases and the V segment lost 4 bases, leaving 16 bases of the junction unmatched. The V gene's germline CDR1 is GTSNPN and CDR2 SVGIG (reference sequence). This CDR3 is 15 amino acids long. The DNA of the CDR3 is TGTGCCTGGACGGTGGGACAGGGGAGTTACAATGAGCAGTACTTC. Protein product: CAWTVGQGSYNEQYF.

The chain couples TRBV14 to TRBJ2-2, with D maybe TRBD2 (5 bases). Germline V CDR1 and CDR2: SGHDN, FVKESK. The V end lost 1 base, the J end lost 2 bases, and 14 bases lay between the germline ends. This CDR3 has 17 amino acids. The CDR3 is CASSQVRSSRNTGELFF. Here the CDR3 DNA reads TGTGCCAGCAGCCAAGTTCGGTCTAGCCGAAACACCGGGGAGCTGTTTTTT.

This clonotype was counted a few times. The chain employs TRBV21-1 and TRBJ2-1; TRBD1 is taken as the D call from the table, unchecked against the DNA. TRBV21-1 has pseudogene status. This CDR3 region has 20 residues. CDR3 sequence reads: CASSKGLARGGGCSNNEQFF. CDR3 sequence (DNA): TGTGCCAGCAGCAAAGGTTTGGCCAGGGGCGGTGGGTGTAGCAACAATGAGCAGTTCTTC.

In this sample, this clonotype turned up a few times. The chain uses TRBV5-1 and TRBJ1-1; no clear D gene. V was cut by 4 bases and J by 1 base, with 11 bases left in between. Germline CDR1 SGHRS, CDR2 YFSETQ. CDR3 size: 14 residues. The CDR3 here is CASSALDKNTEAFF. The CDR3 DNA reads TGCGCCAGCAGCGCCTTAGATAAGAACACTGAAGCTTTCTTT.

The chain carries TRBV29-1 and TRBJ1-2, with 10 bases matching TRBD1. V shed 5 bases and J 6 bases; nucleotides not matched to a gene: 3. The CDR3 loop spans 12 amino acids. From germline, CDR1 is SQVTM and CDR2 ANQGSEA. The CDR3 reads CSVSGQGNGYTF. The CDR3 DNA reads TGCAGCGTTTCGGGACAGGGGAATGGCTACACCTTC.

Many counts were recorded for this clonotype. The gene calls are TRBV7-3 and TRBJ2-1; D gene unclear. The germline V gene encodes CDR1 SGHTA and CDR2 FQGTGA. This CDR3 spans 13 amino acids. V gave up 0 bases and J gave up 8 bases, with 8 bases separating them. The CDR3 DNA sequence: TGTGCCAGCAGCTTAACCGACCTAGATGAGCAGTTCTTC. Residues: CASSLTDLDEQFF. Full variable domain (missing parts from reference TRBV7-3 and TRBJ2-1): GAGVSQTPSNKVTEKGKYVELRCDPISGHTALYWYRQSLGQGPEFLIYFQGTGAADDSGLPNDRFFAVRPEGSVSTLKIQRTERGDSAVYLCASSLTDLDEQFFGPGTRLTVL.

The chain employs TRBV6-5 and TRBJ2-4; D is uncertain. V lost 6 bases and J lost 0, with 6 bases in between. Germline lookup yields CDR1 MNHEY and CDR2 SVGAGI. CDR3 size: 13 residues. The CDR3 protein is CASSSGAKNIQYF. CDR3 DNA sequence: TGTGCCAGCAGCTCCGGAGCCAAAAACATTCAGTACTTC.

This clonotype was found many times. This chain uses TRBV14 with TRBJ2-3; D could derive from TRBD1 or TRBD2 (5 bases each). CDR3 length: 14 residues. V shed 6 bases and J shed 5 bases, with 15 bases lying between them. Germline CDR1 is SGHDN and CDR2 is FVKESK. CDR3 amino acids: CASSRKRGVDTQYF. The CDR3 bases are TGTGCCAGCAGTCGAAAGCGAGGGGTAGATACGCAGTATTTT.

This clonotype was recorded many times. The DNA for the CDR3 is TGTGCCAGCAGCTTAGTAGGGACGACTAGCACAGATACGCAGTATTTT. The encoded protein is CASSLVGTTSTDTQYF. This chain connects TRBV7-2 to TRBJ2-3; D tentatively reads TRBD1 or TRBD2 (5 bases each). This CDR3 has 16 amino acids. From germline, CDR1 is SGHTA and CDR2 FQGNSA. Trimming took off 1 base at V and 0 bases at J, with 11 bases between the two ends.

Here the CDR3 DNA reads TGTGCCAGTACAGGGCACGTTGGGTCCTACAATGAGCAGTTCTTC. Its protein is CASTGHVGSYNEQFF. This chain joins TRBV28 and TRBJ2-1, with a possible D match to TRBD1 (6 bases). In germline, CDR1 is MDHEN, CDR2 SYDVKM. Trimming removed 9 bases at V and 1 base at J, with 16 bases between. This CDR3 is built from 15 residues.

The rearrangement joins TRBV6-2 or TRBV6-3 to TRBJ2-3; D is uncertain. This CDR3 contains 12 residues. V was pared by 0 bases and J by 5 bases, with 3 bases between. CDR1 is MNHEY, CDR2 SVGEGT, per germline. CDR3 in DNA: TGTGCCAGCAGTTACTCGGTAGATACGCAGTATTTT. This codes for CASSYSVDTQYF.

This chain links TRBV12-3 or TRBV12-4 with TRBJ2-3; D may correspond to TRBD1 or TRBD2 (5 bases each). Trimming shortened V by 8 bases and J by 3 bases, and 15 bases separated the two germline ends. This CDR3 is 14 amino acids long. CDR3 region: CASGRGVRTDTQYF. In nucleotides, the CDR3 is TGTGCCAGCGGACGAGGGGTGAGAACAGATACGCAGTATTTT.

This clonotype was picked up a small number of times. The CDR3 here is CASSAGAPGNQPQHF. Written as DNA, the CDR3 is TGTGCCAGCAGTGCAGGGGCCCCGGGCAATCAGCCCCAGCATTTT. The J gene is TRBJ1-5, the V gene TRBV2; D is possibly TRBD1 (6 bases). The CDR3 is made up of 15 amino acids. The germline V gene encodes CDR1 SNHLY and CDR2 FYNNEI. Trimming removed 4 bases from V and 2 bases from J, with 12 bases in between.

The chain joins TRBV6-6 to TRBJ1-2, with 10 bases fitting TRBD1. The length of the CDR3 is 14 residues. CDR1 MNHNY and CDR2 SVGAGI come from the germline V gene (reference sequence). Trimming cost V 6 bases and J 2 bases; bases outside gene matches: 3. CDR3 sequence: CASRDRGLNYGYTF. CDR3 coding DNA: TGTGCCAGCAGAGACAGGGGGCTGAACTATGGCTACACCTTC.

This clonotype was picked up many times. A read error may account for a junction end that differs from germline. The chain has TRBV3-1 and TRBJ1-1, with a possible D match to TRBD1 (6 bases). The CDR3 extends over 14 amino acids. CDR1 LGHDT and CDR2 YNNKEL come from the germline V gene (reference sequence). The DNA for the CDR3 is TGCGCCAGCAGCCAAGAAGGGGGGAACACTGAAGCTTTCTTT. Translating gives CASSQEGGNTEAFF.

This clonotype occurred a few times. The CDR3 here is CASSQEQLVGPQHF. CDR3 in DNA: TGCGCCAGCAGCCAAGAACAGCTAGTCGGGCCCCAGCATTTT. V is TRBV4-1 and J is TRBJ1-5; D is unresolved. The V and J ends lost 0 bases and 9 bases respectively, with 12 bases between them. Germline-derived CDR1 and CDR2 are MGHRA and YSYEKL. This CDR3 is 14 amino acids long.

The chain couples TRBV20-1 to TRBJ2-3; perhaps D is TRBD1 or TRBD2 (5 bases each). Germline V lookup: CDR1 DFQATT, CDR2 SNEGSKA (reference sequence). CDR3 length: 13 residues. The germline V and J ends were trimmed by 5 bases and 0 bases, with 9 bases remaining between them. In DNA, the CDR3 is TGCAGTGCTGGCGAGGGGAGCACAGATACGCAGTATTTT. Protein product: CSAGEGSTDTQYF.

This clonotype turned up a few times. CDR3: CASSGGTVASGYTF. CDR3 sequence (DNA): TGCGCCAGCAGCGGCGGGACGGTGGCTAGTGGCTACACCTTC. The V and J genes are TRBV5-1 and TRBJ1-2; D is perhaps TRBD1 (5 bases). The CDR3 loop spans 14 amino acids. Trimming shortened V by 4 bases and J by 7 bases, and 17 bases separated the two germline ends. Germline CDR1 SGHRS, CDR2 YFSETQ.

There are a few counts of this clonotype. The chain has TRBV5-4 and TRBJ2-4; no clear D gene. The CDR3 contains 16 residues. Trimming stripped 0 bases from V and 6 bases from J, with 16 bases between. Germline-derived CDR1 and CDR2 are SGHNT and YYREEE (reference sequence). The CDR3, as DNA: TGTGCCAGCAGCTTGGGGTCCATAGAGTTGGGAAACATTCAGTACTTC. Encoded protein: CASSLGSIELGNIQYF.

The table lists this clonotype with a few counts. The V and J genes are TRBV12-3 or TRBV12-4 and TRBJ1-1; D is undetermined. The CDR3 spans 15 residues. The V end lost 1 base, the J end lost 7 bases, and 16 bases lay between the germline ends. The CDR3 nucleotides read TGTGCCAGCAGTTTAGTGGGCGCGGGGTGGGGTGAAGCTTTCTTT. Its protein is CASSLVGAGWGEAFF.

Comments on this clonotype: One junction end disagrees with the germline gene, perhaps due to a read error. CDR3 protein: CASRPPGLAGDHSYSEQFF. The CDR3, as DNA: TGTGCCAGCAGGCCTCCGGGACTAGCGGGGGACCACTCCTACAGTGAGCAGTTCTTC. This rearrangement joins TRBV6-2 or TRBV6-3 to TRBJ2-1; TRBD2 matches 14 bases. The CDR3 is 19 residues long. Germline CDR1 and CDR2: MNHEY and SVGEGT.

For this clonotype: A read error may explain this, as a much larger clone is one base away. The rearrangement joins TRBV12-3 or TRBV12-4 to TRBJ2-1; D not certain. This CDR3 has 12 residues. The CDR3 sequence: CVSSFSLNEQFF. The CDR3, as DNA: TGTGTCAGCAGTTTTAGTCTCAATGAGCAGTTCTTC.

In its sample, this clonotype was seen a few times. This chain connects TRBV9 to TRBJ2-1, with D unclear. This CDR3 spans 15 amino acids. Trimming took 6 bases from V and 6 from J, leaving 19 bases between them. Germline loops: CDR1 SGDLS, CDR2 YYNGEE. The CDR3 DNA is TGTGCCAGCACCCCCTCCTCGGTGGGATGCAATGAGCAGTTCTTC. As protein: CASTPSSVGCNEQFF.

This clonotype was seen ten or more times. The V and J genes are TRBV12-5 and TRBJ2-7; 13 nucleotides align to TRBD2. The J segment lost 1 base and the V segment lost 5 bases, leaving 5 bases of the junction unmatched. Germline V gives CDR1 LGHNT, CDR2 FRNRAP. This CDR3 is built from 16 residues. DNA of the CDR3: TGTGCTAGTGGTGGGGGACTAGCGGGGACATCCTACGAGCAGTACTTC. Translating gives CASGGGLAGTSYEQYF.